This TCR beta chain was captured in a study of T-cell memory formation after mild COVID-19. Study information: Clustering of TCRs was largely donor specific. Notes on the study in general: The finding that pre-infection memory included some responding clones suggested that cross-reactive memory joined. A balance of CD4 and CD8 characterized clones contracting day 15 to 85, whereas later expanders leaned CD4+.

TCRdb called the 5' RACE reads again in MiXCR, with one record for every CDR3 protein. Of under 300,000 distinct CDR3 sequences listed, roughly 17% were seen once; the top ten hold 3.5%. V trimming: 6 bases; J trimming: 0 bases; junction bases outside the gene matches: 5. The CDR3 totals 16 residues. Germline-derived CDR1 and CDR2 are SGHTA and FQGNSA. A word on this clonotype: Antigen specificity is unknown.

The V call is TRBV7-2, the J call TRBJ2-3, with 11 nucleotides matching TRBD2. This TCR was sampled from a man between 18 and 29 years old who had mild COVID-19 (a few samples of this study predate the infection). Cell type and time point are not known. The sequenced material came from PBMCs or a T cell subset sorted from them (not recorded which). DNA of the CDR3: TGTGCCAGCAGAAAAACTAGCGGGGGAAGCACAGATACGCAGTATTTT. Its protein is CASRKTSGGSTDTQYF. Combining the CDR3 with reference TRBV7-2 and TRBJ2-3 gives the whole variable domain GAGVSQSPSNKVTEKGKDVELRCDPISGHTALYWYRQSLGQGLEFLIYFQGNSAPDKSGLPSDRFSAERTGGSVSTLTIQRTQQEDSAVYLCASRKTSGGSTDTQYFGPGTRLTVL.